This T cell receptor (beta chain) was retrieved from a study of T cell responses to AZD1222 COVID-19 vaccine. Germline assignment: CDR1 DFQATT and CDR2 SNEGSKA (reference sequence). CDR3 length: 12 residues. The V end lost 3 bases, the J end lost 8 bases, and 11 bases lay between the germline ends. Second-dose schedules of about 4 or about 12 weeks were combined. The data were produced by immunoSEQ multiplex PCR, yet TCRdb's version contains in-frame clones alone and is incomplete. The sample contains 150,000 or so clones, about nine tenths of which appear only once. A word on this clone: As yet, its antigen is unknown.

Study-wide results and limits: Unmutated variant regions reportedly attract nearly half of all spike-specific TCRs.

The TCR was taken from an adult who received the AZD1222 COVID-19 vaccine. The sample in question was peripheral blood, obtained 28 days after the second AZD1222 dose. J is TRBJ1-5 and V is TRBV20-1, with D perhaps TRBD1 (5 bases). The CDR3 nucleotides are TGCAGTGCTAGTGGGACCGGTAAGCCCCAGCATTTT. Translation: CSASGTGKPQHF.